This TCR beta chain was documented in a study of TIL therapy for anti-PD-1-resistant metastatic lung cancer. The study, taken as a whole, reports: Treatment-naive, never-smoker and oncogene-addicted patients were overrepresented in this highly selected cohort.

On this clone: The target antigen is unknown.

The libraries were made with immunoSEQ v3. The assay was immunoSEQ multiplex PCR, and TCRdb's table has in-frame clones only and misses some. This repertoire shows more than 90,000 clones, 55% to 75% found once; its top ten account for roughly 11%. V lost 2 bases to trimming and J lost 3 bases, with 19 bases between them. There are 18 residues in the CDR3. CDR1 and CDR2 from the germline V gene are MRHNA and SNTAGT. Time point here: pre-treatment sample, taken before nivolumab and TIL therapy. Tumor tissue came from excised metastases, mostly pleural nodules or supraclavicular lymph nodes. The starting material was tumor tissue, obtained at baseline. The chain has TRBV6-4 and TRBJ1-4; D is unclear. This receptor was taken from a person between 25 and 79 years old with non-small cell lung cancer. DNA for the CDR3: TGTGCCAGCAGTGACGAACTAACAGACCCAACCCCTAATGAAAAACTGTTTTTT. Its protein is CASSDELTDPTPNEKLFF.